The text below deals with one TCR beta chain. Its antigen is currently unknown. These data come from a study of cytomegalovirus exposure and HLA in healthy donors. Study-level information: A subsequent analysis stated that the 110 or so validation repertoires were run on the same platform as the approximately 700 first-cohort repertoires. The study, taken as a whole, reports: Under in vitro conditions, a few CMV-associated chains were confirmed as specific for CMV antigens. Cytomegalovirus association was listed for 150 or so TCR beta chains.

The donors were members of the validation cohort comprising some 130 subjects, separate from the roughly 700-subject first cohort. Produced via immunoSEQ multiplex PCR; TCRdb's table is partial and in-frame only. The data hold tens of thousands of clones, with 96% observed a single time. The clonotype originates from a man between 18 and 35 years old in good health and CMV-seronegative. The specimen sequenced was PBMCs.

The chain's CDR3 is CASAGSSYNEQFF. CDR3 sequence (DNA): TGTGCCAGCGCGGGTAGCTCCTACAATGAGCAGTTCTTC. The J gene is TRBJ2-1, the V gene TRBV6-1; D may be TRBD2 (5 bases). V lost 8 bases to trimming and J lost 0 bases, with 8 bases between them. Per the germline V gene, CDR1 is MNHNS and CDR2 is SASEGT. This CDR3 has 13 residues.